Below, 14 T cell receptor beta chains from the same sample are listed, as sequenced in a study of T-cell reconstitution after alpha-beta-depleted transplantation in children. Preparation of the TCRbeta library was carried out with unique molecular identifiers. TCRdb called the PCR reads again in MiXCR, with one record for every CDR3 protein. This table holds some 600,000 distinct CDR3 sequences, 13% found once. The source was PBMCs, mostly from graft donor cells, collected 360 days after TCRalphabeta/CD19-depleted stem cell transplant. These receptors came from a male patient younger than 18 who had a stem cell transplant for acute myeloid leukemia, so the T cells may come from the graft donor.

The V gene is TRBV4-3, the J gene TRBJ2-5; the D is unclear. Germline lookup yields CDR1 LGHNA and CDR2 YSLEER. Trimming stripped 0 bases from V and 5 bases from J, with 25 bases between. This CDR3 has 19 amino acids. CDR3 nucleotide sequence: TGCGCCAGCAGCCAAGACCCTGTCTGGGCTGCCAATCGCCTTGAGACCCAGTACTTC. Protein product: CASSQDPVWAANRLETQYF.

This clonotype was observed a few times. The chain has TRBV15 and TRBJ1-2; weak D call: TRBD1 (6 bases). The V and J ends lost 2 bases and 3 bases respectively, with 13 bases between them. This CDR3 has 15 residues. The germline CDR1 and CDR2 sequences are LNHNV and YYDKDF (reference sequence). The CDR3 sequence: CATSRRGHTDYGYTF. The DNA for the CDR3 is TGTGCCACCAGCAGACGGGGGCACACAGACTATGGCTACACCTTC.

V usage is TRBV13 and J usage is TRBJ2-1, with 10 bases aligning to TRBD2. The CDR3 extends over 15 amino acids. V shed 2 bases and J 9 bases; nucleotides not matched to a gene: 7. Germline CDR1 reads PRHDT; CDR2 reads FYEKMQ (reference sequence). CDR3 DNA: TGTGCCAGCAGCTTAAGCGGGAGGGCCTCCGGTGAGCAGTTCTTC. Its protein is CASSLSGRASGEQFF.

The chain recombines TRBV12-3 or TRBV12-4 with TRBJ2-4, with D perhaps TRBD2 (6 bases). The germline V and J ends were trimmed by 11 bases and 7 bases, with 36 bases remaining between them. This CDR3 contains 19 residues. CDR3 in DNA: TGTGCCTTCAGTTTAGCGCTTTCGCGGAGGAGGGCCCTAGGGAACATTCAGTACTTC. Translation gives CAFSLALSRRRALGNIQYF.

CDR3 region: CASSLGSGRNEKLFF. The DNA of the CDR3 is TGTGCCAGCAGTTTGGGATCTGGCCGTAATGAAAAACTGTTTTTT. The chain couples TRBV12-3 or TRBV12-4 to TRBJ1-4; no reliable D call. The V end lost 3 bases, the J end lost 4 bases, and 12 bases lay between the germline ends. The CDR3 is 15 residues long.

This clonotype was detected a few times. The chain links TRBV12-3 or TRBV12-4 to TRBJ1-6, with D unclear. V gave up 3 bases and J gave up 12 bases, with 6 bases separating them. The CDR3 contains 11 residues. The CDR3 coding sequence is TGTGCCAGCAGTTTGGTCGGACCCCTCCACTTT. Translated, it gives CASSLVGPLHF.

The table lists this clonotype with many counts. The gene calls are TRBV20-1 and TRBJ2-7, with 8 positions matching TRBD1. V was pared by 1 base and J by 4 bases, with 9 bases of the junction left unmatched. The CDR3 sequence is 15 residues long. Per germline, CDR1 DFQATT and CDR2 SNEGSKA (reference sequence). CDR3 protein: CSARGEDRVKYEQYF. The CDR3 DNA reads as TGCAGTGCTAGAGGGGAGGACAGGGTTAAATACGAGCAGTACTTC.

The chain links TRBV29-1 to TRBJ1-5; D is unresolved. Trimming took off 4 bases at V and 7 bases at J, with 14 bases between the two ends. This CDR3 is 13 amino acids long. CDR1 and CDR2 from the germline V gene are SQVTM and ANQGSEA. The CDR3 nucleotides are TGCAGCGTTGCTAATACTACAGCCCAGCCCCAGCATTTT. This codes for CSVANTTAQPQHF.

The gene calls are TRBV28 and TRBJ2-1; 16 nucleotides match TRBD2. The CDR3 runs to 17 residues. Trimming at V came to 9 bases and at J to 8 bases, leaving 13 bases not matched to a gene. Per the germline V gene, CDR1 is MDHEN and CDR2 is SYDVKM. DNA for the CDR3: TGTGCCAGTACGGGACTAGCGGGAGGGCCGGTTATGGATGAGCAGTTCTTC. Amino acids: CASTGLAGGPVMDEQFF.

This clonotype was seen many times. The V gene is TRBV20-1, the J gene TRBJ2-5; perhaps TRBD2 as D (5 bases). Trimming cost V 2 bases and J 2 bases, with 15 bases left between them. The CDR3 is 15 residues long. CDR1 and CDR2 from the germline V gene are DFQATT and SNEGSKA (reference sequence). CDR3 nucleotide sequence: TGCAGTGCTAGAACTAGAGCGGAGCTTCAAGAGACCCAGTACTTC. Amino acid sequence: CSARTRAELQETQYF.

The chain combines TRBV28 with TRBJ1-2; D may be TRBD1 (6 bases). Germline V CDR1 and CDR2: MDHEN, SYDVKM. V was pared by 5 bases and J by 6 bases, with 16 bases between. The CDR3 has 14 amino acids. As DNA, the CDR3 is TGTGCCAGCAGTCCCCGACAGGAATGGAATGGCTACACCTTC. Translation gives CASSPRQEWNGYTF.

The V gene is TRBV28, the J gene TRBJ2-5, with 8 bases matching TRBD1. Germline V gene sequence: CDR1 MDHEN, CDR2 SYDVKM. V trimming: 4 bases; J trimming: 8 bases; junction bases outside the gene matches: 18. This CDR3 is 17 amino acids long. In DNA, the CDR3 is TGTGCCAGCAGTTCCCTTAACCCCTCCAGGGGGCACAGAACCCAGTACTTC. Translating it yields CASSSLNPSRGHRTQYF.

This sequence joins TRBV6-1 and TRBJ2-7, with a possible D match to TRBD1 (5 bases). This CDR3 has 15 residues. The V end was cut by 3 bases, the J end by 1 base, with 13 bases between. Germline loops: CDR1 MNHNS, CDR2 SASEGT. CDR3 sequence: CASSEIQGSSYEQYF. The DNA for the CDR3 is TGTGCCAGCAGTGAGATCCAGGGCAGTTCCTACGAGCAGTACTTC.

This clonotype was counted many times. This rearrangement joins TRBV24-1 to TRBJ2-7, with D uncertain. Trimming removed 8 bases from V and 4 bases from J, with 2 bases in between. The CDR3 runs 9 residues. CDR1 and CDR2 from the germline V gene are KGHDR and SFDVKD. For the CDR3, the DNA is TGTGCCACCATGTACGAGCAGTACTTC. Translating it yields CATMYEQYF.